This T cell receptor (beta chain) emerged from a study of CD8+ T cells in alopecia areata. In the study overall: Tofacitinib ran for 6 to 18 months before 6 months off drug.

The CDR3 spans 13 residues. Germline assignment: CDR1 SNHLY and CDR2 FYNNEI. V lost 7 bases and J lost 4, with 13 bases in between. RNA was extracted and reverse transcribed into cDNA as the sequencing template. Here immunoSEQ multiplex PCR was the method, and the copy in TCRdb shows in-frame clones only, minus some. Of more than 150,000 clones in the sample, roughly 46% were seen once. Treatment described: oral pan-JAK inhibitor, 5-10 mg twice daily. Here the sequenced sample was CD8+ T cells sorted from blood, taken around week 52, from a patient treated with tofacitinib. The clonotype originates from a human donor with alopecia areata. The chain carries TRBV2 and TRBJ1-2; a possible D gene is TRBD1 (5 bases). The CDR3 nucleotides read TGTGCCAGCAATAACGGGCAGGGCTATGGCTACACCTTC. It codes for CASNNGQGYGYTF.